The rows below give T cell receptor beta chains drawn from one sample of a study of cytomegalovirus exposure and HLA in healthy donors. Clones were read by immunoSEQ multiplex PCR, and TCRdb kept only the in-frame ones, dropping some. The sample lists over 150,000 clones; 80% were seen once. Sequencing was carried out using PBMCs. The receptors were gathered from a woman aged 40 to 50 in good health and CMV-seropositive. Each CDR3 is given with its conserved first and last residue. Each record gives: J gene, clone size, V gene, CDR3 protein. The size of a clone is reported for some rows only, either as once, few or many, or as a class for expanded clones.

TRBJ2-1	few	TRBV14	CASSPGLANEQFF
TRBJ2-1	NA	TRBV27	CASSEPKTSGPPNNEQFF
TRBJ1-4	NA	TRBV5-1	CASSLGGITNEKLFF
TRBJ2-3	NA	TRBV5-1	CASSPELSSGDTQYF
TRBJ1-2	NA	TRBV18	CASSLDRGAGYTF
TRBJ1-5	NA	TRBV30	CAWSVRGDQPQHF
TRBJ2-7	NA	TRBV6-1	CASSAAGASYEQYF
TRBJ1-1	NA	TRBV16	CASNPRGNTEAFF
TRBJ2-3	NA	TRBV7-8	CASSYKRERGLETDTQYF
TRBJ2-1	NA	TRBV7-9	CASSQYRALGGDYNEQFF
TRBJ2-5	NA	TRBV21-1	CASSKARDFLSRGLWGKETQYF
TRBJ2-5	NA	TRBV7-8	CASSPSSLQETQYF
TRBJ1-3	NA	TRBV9	CASSVEGVGNTIYF
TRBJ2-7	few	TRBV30	CAWSRTSSYEQYF
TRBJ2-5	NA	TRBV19	CASSVNQETQYF
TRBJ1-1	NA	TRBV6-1	CASRRGEGTPEAFF
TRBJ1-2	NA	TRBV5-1	CASSLGTGFYGYTF
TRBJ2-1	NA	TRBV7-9	CASSFPPGAEQFF
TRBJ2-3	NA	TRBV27	CASSASPASTDTQYF
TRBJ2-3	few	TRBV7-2	CASSLVRYTDTQYF
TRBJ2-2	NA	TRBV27	CASSFGGRGTGELFF
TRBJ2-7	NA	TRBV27	CASSPRTPLNYEQYF
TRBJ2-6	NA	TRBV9	CASSVGQAGANVLTF
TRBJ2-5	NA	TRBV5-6	CASSLVEAETQYF
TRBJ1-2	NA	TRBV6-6	CASSYGQASNYGYTF
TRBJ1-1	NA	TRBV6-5	CASLSGAQAFF
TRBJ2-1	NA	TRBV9	CASSVGVNDEQFF
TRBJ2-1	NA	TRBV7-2	CASSDSTSGPYNEQFF
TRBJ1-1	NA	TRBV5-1	CASSFGTGGMREAFF
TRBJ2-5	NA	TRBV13	CASSPGTLQETQYF
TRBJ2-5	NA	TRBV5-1	CASSLDPLGSTGETQYF
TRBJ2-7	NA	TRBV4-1	CASRLSLSYSYEQYF
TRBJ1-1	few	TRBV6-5	CASSYSLKTGNTEAFF
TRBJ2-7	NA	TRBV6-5	CASSYRGPNYSYEQYF
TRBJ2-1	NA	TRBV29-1	CSVGGSNGREAEQFF
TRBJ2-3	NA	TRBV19	CASSKTSGSYADTQYF
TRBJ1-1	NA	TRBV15	CATSRGAGTEAFF
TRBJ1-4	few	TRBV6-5	CASTSDRSNEKLFF
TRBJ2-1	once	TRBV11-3	CASSLDLTTSVFSYNEQFF
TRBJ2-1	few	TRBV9	CASSGSTDSWESYNEQFF
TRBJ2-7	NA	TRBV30	CAWSRGRMDEQYF
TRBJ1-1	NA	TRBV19	CASRKVQDTEAFF
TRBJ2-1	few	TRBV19	CASSMGGAWYNEQFF
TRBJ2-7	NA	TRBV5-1	CASSLGHRDSNPYEQYF
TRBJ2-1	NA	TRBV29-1	CSARLAGGPRDNEQFF
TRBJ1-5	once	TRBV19	CASSRGDGQPQHF